There are many counts of the clone carrying this TCR beta chain. The read falls 3 residues short of the CDR3 end, and the missing part is taken from the germline J gene. This sample is drawn from a study of T cell clonality in common variable immunodeficiency. Most patients and controls had Caucasian heritage. Heparinized whole blood, roughly 5 to 8 ml, came from each donor. Sequencing input was equivalent genomic DNA from CVID and controls. Data came from immunoSEQ multiplex PCR; TCRdb stores just in-frame clones and leaves some out. The specimen has some 44,000 clones, none found just once. CDR3 length equals 16 residues. The trim removed 4 bases at V and 3 bases at J, leaving 11 bases unmatched. Per the germline V gene, CDR1 is MGHRA and CDR2 is YSYEKL.

V usage is TRBV4-1 and J usage is TRBJ2-5; 7 nucleotides agree with TRBD2. Sequenced input: peripheral blood mononuclear cells. The sequence derives from a person between 18 and 75 years old in good health. Here the CDR3 reads CASSRVGTTAEETQYF. CDR3 DNA, as far as it was read: TGCGCCAGCAGCCGAGTAGGGACTACTGCAGAAGAGACC.